These T cell receptor beta chains were read from a single sample in a study of blood T cells in healthy people across ages. MiXCR was run by TCRdb on the 5' RACE reads, yielding one entry per CDR3 protein. The profile shows around 1,000,000 distinct CDR3 sequences, roughly a quarter of them singletons. These records were also assigned to another study, of T cells of mothers and their children.

The sequencing input was blood. These receptors came from a girl between 2 and 10 years old in good health. Both conserved end residues are part of each CDR3. D genes are given only for firm matches. Clone sizes are given selectively: once, few, many, or a class where the clone is expanded.

>TRBD2|few|TRBJ2-1|TRBV20-1
TGCAGTGCTAGAGTCCGGGTTGCGGGAGGGTACAATGAGCAGTTCTTC
CSARVRVAGGYNEQFF
>TRBD1|.|TRBJ2-5|TRBV20-1
TGCAGTGCTAGAGATCCCAGACAGGGGAGACAAGAGACCCAGTACTTC
CSARDPRQGRQETQYF
>TRBD2|.|TRBJ2-5|TRBV5-1
TGCGCCAGCCGTACCGGACTAGCGGGAGATATGATCGAGACCCAGTACTTC
CASRTGLAGDMIETQYF
>TRBD2|many|TRBJ2-2|TRBV11-2
TGTGCCAGCAGCTTAAGCGGGAGCCGCACCGGGGAGCTGTTTTTT
CASSLSGSRTGELFF
>.|.|TRBJ2-5|TRBV6-5
TGTGCCAGCAGTTTTCAGGGGATGGGGGAGACCCAGTACTTC
CASSFQGMGETQYF
>TRBD2|few|TRBJ2-5|TRBV20-1
TGCAGTGCTGGGGCGGGGGGCGATGGGTGGTCGGCCCAGTACTTC
CSAGAGGDGWSAQYF
>.|.|TRBJ2-7|TRBV7-9
TGTGCCAGCAGCTTAGAGACCGGGCTACCCTACGAGCAGTACTTC
CASSLETGLPYEQYF
>.|.|TRBJ1-2|TRBV5-1
TGCGCCAGCAGCCGGATCGGGGGCGATGGCTACACCTTC
CASSRIGGDGYTF
>TRBD2|few|TRBJ2-7|TRBV20-1
TGCAGTGCCGAGTCAGTCGGGGGGGACGAGCAGTACTTC
CSAESVGGDEQYF
>TRBD1|.|TRBJ1-4|TRBV20-1
TGCAGTGCTATGAAAACACAGGGGACGGAGAAACTGTTTTTT
CSAMKTQGTEKLFF
>.|few|TRBJ2-5|TRBV20-1
TGCAGTGCTGCAAACAGGGTGGGGGAGACCCAGTACTTC
CSAANRVGETQYF
>.|few|TRBJ2-7|TRBV6-5
TGTGCCAGCAGTCCCAGGGTCCGCTACGAGCAGTACTTC
CASSPRVRYEQYF
>.|.|TRBJ2-5|TRBV5-8
TGTGCCAGCAGCTTGGTGTGGGGAGTAAGGGAGACCCAGTACTTC
CASSLVWGVRETQYF
>TRBD1|.|TRBJ2-4|TRBV4-1
TGCGCCAGCAGCCAATGGGTTCCGGGACAGCGAGAAAACATTCAGTACTTC
CASSQWVPGQRENIQYF
>TRBD1|.|TRBJ2-2|TRBV10-3
TGTGCCACGACAGGGGAGAGGACCGGGGAGCTGTTTTTT
CATTGERTGELFF
>TRBD2|.|TRBJ2-1|TRBV28
TGTGCCAGCAGTTTAAGACTAGCAGGCGCCTACAATGAGCAGTTCTTC
CASSLRLAGAYNEQFF
>.|.|TRBJ1-6|TRBV19
TGTGCCAGTAGTATATATATTTCAGGGACTGAACGCTATAATTCACCCCTCCACTTT
CASSIYISGTERYNSPLHF
>TRBD2|.|TRBJ2-7|TRBV27
TGTGCCAGCAGTTTAAGGTGGACTAGCGGATCCTACGAGCAGTACTTC
CASSLRWTSGSYEQYF
>TRBD1|.|TRBJ2-7|TRBV28
TGTGCCAGCAGTCCACACCCGGGACAGCCTCTCTACGAGCAGTACTTC
CASSPHPGQPLYEQYF
>.|.|TRBJ1-5|TRBV5-1
TGCACCAGCAGCTTGAAGGGTTCGAGCAATCAGCCCCAGCATTTT
CTSSLKGSSNQPQHF
>.|.|TRBJ2-3|TRBV24-1
TGTGCCACCAGTGACCCCATGGATACGCAGTATTTT
CATSDPMDTQYF
>TRBD2|few|TRBJ2-5|TRBV4-2
TGTGCCAGCAGCCCATTTAGCGGGGGGGAGCAAGAGACCCAGTACTTC
CASSPFSGGEQETQYF
>.|few|TRBJ1-1|TRBV7-3
TGTGCCAGCAGCTTAATGGGCCCCATGAACACTGAAGCTTTCTTT
CASSLMGPMNTEAFF
>.|.|TRBJ1-1|TRBV1
TGCACCAGCAGCCAATGGCCAGGCAGGCCTTTAACCGGGGCTGAAGCTTTCTTT
CTSSQWPGRPLTGAEAFF
>TRBD1|few|TRBJ2-7|TRBV25-1
TGTGCCAGCAGTCCTCCGAGGGACAGGGGCGACGAGCAGTACTTC
CASSPPRDRGDEQYF
>.|.|TRBJ2-3|TRBV29-1
TGCAGCGTGAGGGGCGGGACACTCTTCACAGATACGCAGTATTTT
CSVRGGTLFTDTQYF
>.|.|TRBJ2-2|TRBV5-1
TGCGCCAGCAGCTTGAGGGTGCGCGGGGAGCTGTTTTTT
CASSLRVRGELFF
>.|.|TRBJ1-4|TRBV7-9
TGTGCCAGCAGCACGGAGGGAAAACTGTTTTTT
CASSTEGKLFF
>.|few|TRBJ2-3|TRBV20-1
TGCAGTGCTGACTTATTAACTGGGGATACGCAGTATTTT
CSADLLTGDTQYF
>TRBD1|few|TRBJ2-7|TRBV19
TGTGCCAGTAGTATCAAGGGACAGGGTCTGGAGCAGTACTTC
CASSIKGQGLEQYF
>.|.|TRBJ2-7|TRBV7-9
TGTGCCAGCACCCCGACGATCTACGAGCAGTACTTC
CASTPTIYEQYF
>.|few|TRBJ1-1|TRBV29-1
TGCAGCGTGAGAACGACAGTTTTGGGGACTGAAGCTTTCTTT
CSVRTTVLGTEAFF
>.|.|TRBJ2-7|TRBV7-9
TGTGCCAGCAGCCCATTGACAGTTCTGAGCTCCTACGAGCAGTACTTC
CASSPLTVLSSYEQYF
>.|.|TRBJ2-6|TRBV3-1
TGTGCCAGCAGCCCCTGGACAGGGGCCAACGTCCTGACTTTC
CASSPWTGANVLTF
>.|few|TRBJ2-7|TRBV5-1
TGCGCCAGCAGCTTGGACAGGCTTGGGCAGCAGTACTTC
CASSLDRLGQQYF
>.|.|TRBJ2-2|TRBV6-2/TRBV6-3
TGTGCCAGCAGTCGCCGATTAAACACCGGGGAGCTGTTTTTT
CASSRRLNTGELFF
>.|few|TRBJ2-3|TRBV7-3
TGTGCCAGCAGCCAGGTAGCGGCTTCCACAGATACGCAGTATTTT
CASSQVAASTDTQYF
>.|.|TRBJ2-1|TRBV27
TGTGCCAGCAGTTTAAAGTCAGCGGCCAGAAGCTCCTACAATGAGCAGTTCTTC
CASSLKSAARSSYNEQFF
>.|few|TRBJ2-5|TRBV28
TGTGCCAGCAGCTGGGCGCTTGCAGAGACCCAGTACTTC
CASSWALAETQYF
>.|few|TRBJ1-2|TRBV29-1
TGCAGCGTTGGGGGGGGTTACTATGGCTACACCTTC
CSVGGGYYGYTF
>.|many|TRBJ2-7|TRBV4-1
TGCGCCAGCAGCCAAGAGTCAGGATCCTACGAGCAGTACTTC
CASSQESGSYEQYF